Listed here are 23 T cell receptor beta chains from one sample, sequenced in a study of monozygotic twins with inflammatory bowel disease. After re-calling the 5' RACE reads, TCRdb lists one entry per CDR3 protein, DNA absent. The table lists approximately 380,000 distinct CDR3 sequences. The specimen was blood. These receptors all stem from a human donor with ulcerative colitis or Crohn's disease, or a healthy co-twin of an affected twin (not recorded which).

V usage is TRBV5-1 and J usage is TRBJ1-1. This CDR3 has 14 residues. Germline lookup yields CDR1 SGHRS and CDR2 YFSETQ. The CDR3 reads CASSFRPRTTEAFF. Variable domain in full (rest from reference TRBV5-1 and TRBJ1-1): KAGVTQTPRYLIKTRGQQVTLSCSPISGHRSVSWYQQTPGQGLQFLFEYFSETQRNKGNFPGRFSGRQFSNSRSEMNVSTLELGDSALYLCASSFRPRTTEAFFGQGTRLTVV.

The chain recombines TRBV30 with TRBJ2-7; the D gene TCRdb calls, TRBD1, cannot be checked with no DNA. Germline assignment: CDR1 GTSNPN and CDR2 SVGIG (reference sequence). This CDR3 contains 13 residues. CDR3: CAWSGDGSYEQYF.

V gene TRBV4-3 combines with J gene TRBJ2-7. The CDR3 extends over 13 amino acids. Germline lookup yields CDR1 LGHNA and CDR2 YSLEER. The CDR3 region is CASSQDSRTEQYF.

The CDR3 loop reads CASSLTFGSSGGTGELFF. This rearrangement joins TRBV7-3 to TRBJ2-2; checking the TCRdb D call of TRBD2 is not possible without DNA. The CDR3 length is 18 residues. CDR1 and CDR2 from the germline V gene are SGHTA and FQGTGA.

The chain recombines TRBV5-1 with TRBJ1-3; the TCRdb D gene call, TRBD1, has no DNA to confirm it. This CDR3 comprises 16 residues. Germline assignment: CDR1 SGHRS and CDR2 YFSETQ. The CDR3 sequence: CASSLADRSSGNTIYF.

The CDR3 here is CASSLTAGGRSGELFF. The chain uses TRBV7-2 and TRBJ2-2; TCRdb proposes TRBD2, but this gene call is untestable without DNA. This CDR3 contains 16 residues. Germline lookup yields CDR1 SGHTA and CDR2 FQGNSA.

The chain combines TRBV5-1 with TRBJ2-7; checking the TCRdb D call of TRBD1 is not possible without DNA. CDR1 is SGHRS and CDR2 is YFSETQ in the germline V gene. This CDR3 comprises 16 residues. The CDR3 region is CASSLGPGTGEYEQYF.

The J gene is TRBJ2-1, the V gene TRBV7-9; TCRdb's D call of TRBD2 is untestable without DNA. From germline, CDR1 is SEHNR and CDR2 FQNEAQ (reference sequence). CDR3 length equals 15 residues. The CDR3 is CASSPPGTADNEQFF.

CDR3 loop: CASTPIGAAYNEQFF. V is TRBV5-1 and J is TRBJ2-1; TCRdb returns TRBD1, unconfirmable since there is no DNA. Per germline, CDR1 SGHRS and CDR2 YFSETQ. This CDR3 is built from 15 residues. Variable domain in full (rest from reference TRBV5-1 and TRBJ2-1): KAGVTQTPRYLIKTRGQQVTLSCSPISGHRSVSWYQQTPGQGLQFLFEYFSETQRNKGNFPGRFSGRQFSNSRSEMNVSTLELGDSALYLCASTPIGAAYNEQFFGPGTRLTVL.

V is TRBV3-1 and J is TRBJ2-1; the D call from TCRdb, TRBD2, cannot be confirmed without DNA. Germline V gene data show CDR1 as LGHDT and CDR2 as YNNKEL (reference sequence). The CDR3 consists of 17 residues. The CDR3: CASSQVGERGGRYEQFF.

This chain connects TRBV20-1 to TRBJ1-5. Germline V lookup: CDR1 DFQATT, CDR2 SNEGSKA (reference sequence). The CDR3 length is 13 residues. CDR3 amino acids: CSARATSNQPQHF.

This chain connects TRBV15 to TRBJ1-2. The CDR3 runs to 14 residues. Per germline, CDR1 LNHNV and CDR2 YYDKDF (reference sequence). CDR3 amino acids: CATSRDWAGYGYTF.

This rearrangement joins TRBV3-1 to TRBJ2-7. This CDR3 spans 13 amino acids. CDR1 and CDR2 (germline): LGHDT, YNNKEL (reference sequence). The CDR3 protein is CASSLRVVYEQYF.

The genes are TRBV18 and TRBJ1-1. CDR1 and CDR2 (germline): KGHSH, LQKENI. The CDR3 has 14 amino acids. The CDR3: CASSPPTVKAEAFF.

The gene calls are TRBV19 and TRBJ2-2; the D gene TCRdb calls, TRBD2, cannot be checked with no DNA. Germline CDR1 reads LNHDA; CDR2 reads SQIVND (reference sequence). The CDR3 has 16 residues. CDR3 residues: CASSMSSGVPTGELFF.

The chain joins TRBV29-1 to TRBJ1-5. From germline, CDR1 is SQVTM and CDR2 ANQGSEA. This CDR3 region has 13 residues. The CDR3 reads CSVAIAQGRNQHF.

The V call is TRBV7-9, the J call TRBJ2-1. Germline V gives CDR1 SEHNR, CDR2 FQNEAQ (reference sequence). The length of the CDR3 is 15 residues. CDR3: CASSHSPDTQSEQFF.

The V call is TRBV5-1, the J call TRBJ1-4; without DNA, the TCRdb call of TRBD1 cannot be checked. This CDR3 has 16 residues. In germline, CDR1 is SGHRS, CDR2 YFSETQ. This CDR3 is CASSLPGGATNEKLFF.

The rearrangement links TRBV12-3 or TRBV12-4 to TRBJ2-7; the TRBD1 assignment by TCRdb is unverifiable without DNA. This CDR3 contains 14 residues. CDR3 residues: CASSSPYTGDEQYF.

The chain employs TRBV9 and TRBJ2-3; TCRdb indicates TRBD1, and absent DNA this call remains unverified. This CDR3 contains 15 residues. CDR1 and CDR2 from the germline V gene are SGDLS and YYNGEE. This chain's CDR3 is CASSGGRQSTDTQYF.

This chain links TRBV5-1 with TRBJ1-2. This CDR3 has 21 residues. Per germline, CDR1 SGHRS and CDR2 YFSETQ. The CDR3 region is CASSWPGLEVLALSANYGYTF. The variable domain in full, completed from reference TRBV5-1 and TRBJ1-2, reads KAGVTQTPRYLIKTRGQQVTLSCSPISGHRSVSWYQQTPGQGLQFLFEYFSETQRNKGNFPGRFSGRQFSNSRSEMNVSTLELGDSALYLCASSWPGLEVLALSANYGYTFGSGTRLTVV.

The chain couples TRBV7-8 to TRBJ2-1; the D call of TRBD2 rests on TCRdb alone, since no DNA is present to check it. CDR3 length: 18 amino acids. Germline CDR1 reads SGHVS; CDR2 reads FQNEAQ. The CDR3 sequence is CASSQTPGTSGGYNEQFF. Full variable domain (remainder filled in from reference TRBV7-8 and TRBJ2-1): GAGVSQSPRYKVAKRGQDVALRCDPISGHVSLFWYQQALGQGPEFLTYFQNEAQLDKSGLPSDRFFAERPEGSVSTLKIQRTQQEDSAVYLCASSQTPGTSGGYNEQFFGPGTRLTVL.

The chain links TRBV20-1 to TRBJ2-5; the TRBD1 assignment by TCRdb is unverifiable without DNA. The CDR3 consists of 15 residues. Germline V CDR1 and CDR2: DFQATT, SNEGSKA (reference sequence). The CDR3 loop is CSARGRTGGEETQYF.